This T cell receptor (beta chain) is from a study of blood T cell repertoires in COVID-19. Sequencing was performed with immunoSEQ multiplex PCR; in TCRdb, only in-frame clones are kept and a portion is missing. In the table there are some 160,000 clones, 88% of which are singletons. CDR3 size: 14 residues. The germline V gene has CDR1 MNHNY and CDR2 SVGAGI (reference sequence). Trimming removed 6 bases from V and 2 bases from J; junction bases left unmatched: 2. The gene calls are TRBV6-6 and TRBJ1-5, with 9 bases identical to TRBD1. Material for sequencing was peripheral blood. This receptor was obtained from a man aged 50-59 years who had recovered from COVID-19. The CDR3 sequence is CASRGQGGNQPQHF. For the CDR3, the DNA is TGTGCCAGCAGGGGACAGGGAGGCAATCAGCCCCAGCATTTT.